This T cell receptor (beta chain) was retrieved from a study of blood T cell repertoires in COVID-19. Germline lookup yields CDR1 SGDLS and CDR2 YYNGEE. This CDR3 region has 15 residues. The V end was cut by 0 bases, the J end by 2 bases, with 11 bases between. Original data processing: Using reference gene primer amplification, nucleated cell counts were estimated. Here immunoSEQ multiplex PCR was the method, and the copy in TCRdb shows in-frame clones only, minus some. V, J and clone size reflect that table, while D and trimming were determined from the DNA. The table shows a few hundred thousand clones, with approximately 88% occurring only once.

The material sequenced was peripheral blood. The V gene is TRBV9, the J gene TRBJ2-5; perhaps TRBD2 as D (5 bases). The source is a woman in her forties who had recovered from COVID-19. In DNA form, the CDR3 reads TGTGCCAGCAGCGTAGCGGGCGGGCCGCAAGAGACCCAGTACTTC. It specifies CASSVAGGPQETQYF.